The sequence of this T cell receptor beta chain was determined in a study of blood T cell repertoires in COVID-19. The wider study: The United States, Italy and Spain provided the acute and convalescent COVID-19 samples. T cells, B-cell-depleted T cells, or PBMCs supplied cDNA or gDNA.

This clone was detected once. The authors' processing: Amplification from reference gene primers served as the basis for estimated nucleated cell counts. TCRdb keeps only in-frame clones here, not all; method: immunoSEQ multiplex PCR. That table furnishes V, J and clone size, whereas the DNA furnished D and trimming. In the table there are about 51,000 clones, more than 85% of which are singletons. This CDR3 is built from 15 residues. Per the germline V gene, CDR1 is MNHEY and CDR2 is SVGAGI. V dropped 6 bases and J dropped 1; count of bases not matched to a gene: 5. The sequence was obtained from a man aged 45 to 65 with acute or convalescent COVID-19. The sequencing sample was made of peripheral blood. This sequence joins TRBV6-5 and TRBJ1-5; 8 nucleotides line up with TRBD1. CDR3 sequence: CASRLGQGSNQPQHF. CDR3 DNA sequence: TGTGCCAGCAGACTCGGACAGGGAAGCAATCAGCCCCAGCATTTT.